The clone carrying this T cell receptor beta chain was detected many times. The entirety of the isolated RNA underwent reverse transcription, so expressed TCRB transcripts were sequenced. An average approximately 3.3 million reads came from naive, central memory and regulatory T cell samples. Here immunoSEQ multiplex PCR was the method, and the copy in TCRdb shows in-frame clones only, minus some. The sample has 120,000 to 150,000 clones, more than 9% seen once. Trimming removed 6 bases from V and 2 bases from J; junction bases left unmatched: 4. Germline CDR1 and CDR2: LNHDA and SQIVND (reference sequence). The CDR3 spans 13 residues. This record comes from a study of beta chain features in type 1 diabetes.

Input material: naive CD4+ T cells from blood. The chain couples TRBV19 to TRBJ2-7, with 7 bases lining up with TRBD1. This TCR came from a man aged 18 to 30 in good health. The CDR3 DNA sequence: TGTGCCAGTAGGCCCGGGACAGCCTACGAGCAGTACTTC. Translated, it gives CASRPGTAYEQYF.